The 12 T cell receptor beta chains below were found in one sample sequenced in a study of cytomegalovirus exposure and HLA in healthy donors. The PCR made use of 60 Vbeta and 13 Jbeta primers. Produced via immunoSEQ multiplex PCR; TCRdb's table is partial and in-frame only. Among some 120,000 clones listed, around 10% were seen once. Sequencing was done on a sample of PBMCs. The receptors originated from a man aged 25 to 45 in good health and CMV-seronegative.

This clone was observed a handful of times. The rearrangement joins TRBV6-1 to TRBJ2-5, with 11 bases identical to TRBD2. V lost 5 bases to trimming and J lost 4 bases; unmatched junction nucleotides: 6. The CDR3 has 15 amino acids. Germline V gives CDR1 MNHNS, CDR2 SASEGT. Written as DNA, the CDR3 is TGTGCCAGCAGTCCATCTAGCGGGGGGCCAGAGACCCAGTACTTC. It codes for CASSPSSGGPETQYF.

This clone appeared a few times. The DNA of the CDR3 is TGCGCCAGCAGCCAAGGTTCTAGCGGGAGTGCAGATACGCAGTATTTT. It translates to CASSQGSSGSADTQYF. The V gene is TRBV4-1, the J gene TRBJ2-3, with TRBD2 identical over 10 bases. Germline CDR1 MGHRA, CDR2 YSYEKL. V lost 1 base and J lost 4; bases outside the gene matches: 5. The CDR3 runs to 16 residues.

The rearrangement links TRBV15 to TRBJ2-7; D gene uncertain. The CDR3 runs 14 residues. The V end lost 2 bases, the J end lost 5 bases, and 13 bases lay between the germline ends. Germline V gene lookup returns CDR1 LNHNV and CDR2 YYDKDF (reference sequence). The DNA of the CDR3 is TGTGCCACCAGCAGATCCCGGGTAAAGGACGAGCAGTACTTC. Translating gives CATSRSRVKDEQYF.

This clone was detected a few times. V and J are TRBV5-6 and TRBJ2-5; TRBD1 is a possible D gene (6 bases). Trimming removed 4 bases from V and 2 bases from J, with 15 bases in between. The germline V gene encodes CDR1 SGHDT and CDR2 YYEEEE. The CDR3 covers 15 residues. CDR3 DNA sequence: TGTGCCAGCAGCCCCGTGGGGGCACGGCAAGAGACCCAGTACTTC. As protein: CASSPVGARQETQYF. Variable domain in full (rest from reference TRBV5-6 and TRBJ2-5): DAGVTQSPTHLIKTRGQQVTLRCSPKSGHDTVSWYQQALGQGPQFIFQYYEEEERQRGNFPDRFSGHQFPNYSSELNVNALLLGDSALYLCASSPVGARQETQYFGPGTRLLVL.

A few counts support this clone. V gene TRBV6-5 combines with J gene TRBJ2-7; no clear D gene. The CDR3 extends over 14 amino acids. Germline assignment: CDR1 MNHEY and CDR2 SVGAGI. Trimming pared 4 bases from V and 4 bases from J, leaving 14 bases between. The CDR3 is CASSSPPPVYEQYF. The CDR3 coding sequence is TGTGCCAGCAGTTCCCCGCCCCCGGTGTACGAGCAGTACTTC.

This clone was counted between two and nine times. The CDR3 loop reads CASSEASPRNSPLHF. The CDR3 coding sequence is TGTGCCAGCAGTGAAGCGAGCCCGAGGAATTCACCCCTCCACTTT. The chain combines TRBV6-1 with TRBJ1-6; D remains ambiguous. This CDR3 has 15 residues. V lost 0 bases, J lost 7 bases, and 10 bases lay in between. CDR1 MNHNS and CDR2 SASEGT come from the germline V gene.

This clone was seen only a few times. The J gene is TRBJ2-3, the V gene TRBV27; tentatively, D is TRBD1 (5 bases). Trimming cost V 1 base and J 6 bases, with 14 bases left between them. This CDR3 region has 15 residues. Germline CDR1 MNHEY, CDR2 SMNVEV (reference sequence). The CDR3 sequence: CASSLWSGSMDTQYF. The CDR3 region has the DNA TGTGCCAGCAGTTTATGGTCAGGGTCTATGGATACGCAGTATTTT.

The chain has TRBV19 and TRBJ1-5; 9 nucleotides line up with TRBD1. Germline CDR1 LNHDA, CDR2 SQIVND (reference sequence). Unmatched junction bases numbered 3, after V lost 3 bases and J lost 6 bases. The CDR3 totals 14 residues. The CDR3 DNA reads as TGTGCCAGTAGTATCCGGACAGGGGCTCAGCCCCAGCATTTT. Translated: CASSIRTGAQPQHF. The full variable domain, completed using reference TRBV19 and TRBJ1-5, is DGGITQSPKYLFRKEGQNVTLSCEQNLNHDAMYWYRQDPGQGLRLIYYSQIVNDFQKGDIAEGYSVSREKKESFPLTVTSAQKNPTAFYLCASSIRTGAQPQHFGDGTRLSIL.

The chain couples TRBV28 to TRBJ1-2; D possibly corresponds to TRBD1 (5 bases). Germline V CDR1 and CDR2: MDHEN, SYDVKM. Between the trimmed V and J ends, which lost 5 bases and 4 bases, there was a span of 14 bases. The CDR3 length is 14 residues. CDR3 nucleotide sequence: TGTGCCAGCAGTCCTGGGGGGAATAGCTATGGCTACACCTTC. Amino acids: CASSPGGNSYGYTF.

The rearrangement joins TRBV19 to TRBJ2-7; perhaps TRBD2 as D (5 bases). In germline, CDR1 is LNHDA, CDR2 SQIVND (reference sequence). This CDR3 is 18 amino acids long. V was clipped by 0 bases and J by 7 bases, with 25 bases between them. CDR3 protein: CASSIDPRRSPLRGEQYF. CDR3 nucleotide sequence: TGTGCCAGTAGTATAGATCCCCGGCGCAGTCCCCTACGGGGTGAGCAGTACTTC. The full variable domain, in which reference TRBV19 and TRBJ2-7 provide the parts outside the CDR3, is DGGITQSPKYLFRKEGQNVTLSCEQNLNHDAMYWYRQDPGQGLRLIYYSQIVNDFQKGDIAEGYSVSREKKESFPLTVTSAQKNPTAFYLCASSIDPRRSPLRGEQYFGPGTRLTVT.

Only a few counts were recorded for this clone. The genes are TRBV27 and TRBJ2-7; 10 nucleotides line up with TRBD1. After removal of 7 bases from V and 4 bases from J, the junction contained 10 bases not matched to a gene. Per germline, CDR1 MNHEY and CDR2 SMNVEV (reference sequence). The CDR3 loop spans 15 amino acids. The DNA of the CDR3 is TGTGCCAGCACCGATGGGGGGACAGGGGTATACGAGCAGTACTTC. Its translation: CASTDGGTGVYEQYF.

Only a few counts were recorded for this clone. The chain joins TRBV2 to TRBJ2-6; the match to TRBD1 covers 9 bases. The CDR3 loop spans 20 amino acids. With 4 bases clipped from V and 0 bases from J, the junction kept 13 bases outside the gene matches. Germline values: CDR1 SNHLY, CDR2 FYNNEI. Written as DNA, the CDR3 is TGTGCCAGCAGTGGGGGGGTCGGGGGACAGGGAACCTCTGGGGCCAACGTCCTGACTTTC. Translated, it gives CASSGGVGGQGTSGANVLTF.